This T cell receptor (beta chain) came from a study of T cell responses to AZD1222 COVID-19 vaccine. As to this clone: Its specificity is not known.

Per germline, CDR1 LNHNV and CDR2 YYDKDF (reference sequence). The CDR3 sequence is 13 residues long. Deletions cut 6 bases from V and 5 bases from J, with 13 bases between. General study findings and limits: Dominant at 160-218 and 743-854, vaccine-associated CD4 TCRs also spanned spike. A mostly white British donor set with more females was recruited, and clonal diversity was possibly underestimated. Nearly half of spike-specific TCRs reportedly target variant regions that are unmutated in the B.1.351 and B.1.1.7 variants.

Measured with immunoSEQ multiplex PCR; TCRdb has only the in-frame clones, and not every one. In the table there are under 150,000 clones, around 92% of which are singletons. The chain has TRBV15 and TRBJ1-1; D unclear. The source was peripheral blood, collected on day 0 of AZD1222 vaccination. This sequence originates from an adult in good health. Written as DNA, the CDR3 is TGTGCCACCAGGAGCCCCTCGCGTACTGAAGCTTTCTTT. It encodes CATRSPSRTEAFF.